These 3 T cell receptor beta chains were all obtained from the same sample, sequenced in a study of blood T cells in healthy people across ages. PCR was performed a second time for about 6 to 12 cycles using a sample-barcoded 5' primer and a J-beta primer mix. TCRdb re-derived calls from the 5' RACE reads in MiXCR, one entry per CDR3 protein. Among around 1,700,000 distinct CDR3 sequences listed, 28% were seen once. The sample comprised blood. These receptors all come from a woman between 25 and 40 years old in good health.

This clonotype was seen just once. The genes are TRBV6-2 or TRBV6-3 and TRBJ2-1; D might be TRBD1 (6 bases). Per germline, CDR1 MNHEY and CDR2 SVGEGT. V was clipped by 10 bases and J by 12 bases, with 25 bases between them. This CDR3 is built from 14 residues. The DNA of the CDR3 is TGTGCCAACAGACCACCGGGACACCTTTCGGGGCAGTTCTTC. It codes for CANRPPGHLSGQFF.

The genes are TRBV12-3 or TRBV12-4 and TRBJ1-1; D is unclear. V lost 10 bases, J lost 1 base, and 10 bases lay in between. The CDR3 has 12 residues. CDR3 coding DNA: TGTGCCACCAATTTTGGGAACACTGAAGCTTTCTTT. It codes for CATNFGNTEAFF.

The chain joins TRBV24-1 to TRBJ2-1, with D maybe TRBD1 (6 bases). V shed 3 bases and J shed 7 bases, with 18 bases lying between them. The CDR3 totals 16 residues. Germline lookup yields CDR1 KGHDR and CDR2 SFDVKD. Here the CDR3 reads CATSDAQGSRSNEQFF. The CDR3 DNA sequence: TGTGCCACCAGTGATGCCCAGGGGAGCCGTTCGAATGAGCAGTTCTTC.